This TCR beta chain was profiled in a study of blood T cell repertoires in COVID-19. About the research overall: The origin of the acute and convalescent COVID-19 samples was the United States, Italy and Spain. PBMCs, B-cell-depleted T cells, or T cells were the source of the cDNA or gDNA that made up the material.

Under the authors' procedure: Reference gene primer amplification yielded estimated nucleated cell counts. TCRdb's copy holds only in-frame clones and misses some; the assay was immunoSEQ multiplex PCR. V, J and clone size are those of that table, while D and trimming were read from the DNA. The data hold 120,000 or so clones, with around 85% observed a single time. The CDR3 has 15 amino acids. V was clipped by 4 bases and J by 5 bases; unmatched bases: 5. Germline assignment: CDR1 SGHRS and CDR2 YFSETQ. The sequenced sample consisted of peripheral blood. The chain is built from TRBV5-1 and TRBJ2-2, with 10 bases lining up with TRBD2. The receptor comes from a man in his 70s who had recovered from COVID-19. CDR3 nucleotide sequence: TGCGCCAGCAGCCAGCGGGAGGGCCGAACCGGGGAGCTGTTTTTT. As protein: CASSQREGRTGELFF.